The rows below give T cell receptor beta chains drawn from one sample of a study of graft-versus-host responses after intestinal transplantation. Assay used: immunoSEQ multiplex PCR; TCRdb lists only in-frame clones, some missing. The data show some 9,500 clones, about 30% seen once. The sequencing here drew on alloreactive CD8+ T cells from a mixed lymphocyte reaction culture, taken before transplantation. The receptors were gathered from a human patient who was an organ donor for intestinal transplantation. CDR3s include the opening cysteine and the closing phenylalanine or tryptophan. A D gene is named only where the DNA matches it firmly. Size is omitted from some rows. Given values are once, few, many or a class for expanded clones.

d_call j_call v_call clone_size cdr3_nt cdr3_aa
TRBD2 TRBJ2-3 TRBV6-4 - TGTGCCAGCAGTGAGGGACTAGCGGGAGATACGCAGTATTTT CASSEGLAGDTQYF
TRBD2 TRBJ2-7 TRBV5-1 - TGCGCCAGCAGCACGGCGGGGGGCTCCTACGAGCAGTACTTC CASSTAGGSYEQYF
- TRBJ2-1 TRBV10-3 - TGTGCCATGTCCGGGATACCCCCAACGTGGGGATACCCTCATAGGCTACAATATGAGCAGTTCTTC CAMSGIPPTWGYPHRLQYEQFF
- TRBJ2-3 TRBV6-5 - TGTGCCAGCAGTCCGGGATCAAGCACAGATACGCAGTATTTT CASSPGSSTDTQYF
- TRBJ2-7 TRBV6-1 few TGTGCCAGCAGTGAAAGGGGCAACTCCTACGAGCAGTACTTC CASSERGNSYEQYF
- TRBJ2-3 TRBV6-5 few TGTGCCAGCATGTACAGGGAGACAGATACGCAGTATTTT CASMYRETDTQYF
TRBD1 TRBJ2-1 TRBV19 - TGTGCCAGCAAGACAGGGGGGAATGAGCAGTTCTTC CASKTGGNEQFF
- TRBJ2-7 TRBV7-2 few TGTGCCAGCAGCTGGGGACTGGGGTCCTACGAGCAGTACTTC CASSWGLGSYEQYF
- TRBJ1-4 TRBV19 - TGTGCCAGTAGTTCAGGGTGGGGCCCCATGTGGAAACTGTTTTTT CASSSGWGPMWKLFF
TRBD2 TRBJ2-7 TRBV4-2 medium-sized TGTGCCAGCAGCCAAGATCGGGATAGCGGGACTGAAGAGCAGTACTTC CASSQDRDSGTEEQYF
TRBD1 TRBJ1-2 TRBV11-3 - TGTGCCAGCAGCTTAGATAGCGACAGGGCCAACTATGGCTACACCTTC CASSLDSDRANYGYTF
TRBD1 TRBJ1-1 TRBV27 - TGTGCCAGCAGTTTACTTGGACAGGGGGGGACTGAAGCTTTCTTT CASSLLGQGGTEAFF
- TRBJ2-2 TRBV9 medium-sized TGTGCCAGCAGCGGGAGGGACACCGGGGAGCTGTTTTTT CASSGRDTGELFF
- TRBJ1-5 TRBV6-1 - TGTGCCAGCAGTGACGGGATCCATAGCAATCAGCCCCAGCATTTT CASSDGIHSNQPQHF